What follows describes a single TCR beta chain. Its antigen is not identified. TCRdb called the 5' RACE reads again in MiXCR, with one record for every CDR3 protein. Of under 300,000 distinct CDR3 sequences listed, 8.5% to 9.5% are singletons. These data originate in a study of T-cell memory formation after mild COVID-19. Findings and limits, study-wide: Later expanders leaned CD4+, whereas clones that contracted between day 15 and 85 were balanced CD4/CD8.

Input material: PBMCs or a T cell subset sorted from them (not recorded which). The source of this sequence is a man aged 18 to 30 who had mild COVID-19 (a few samples of this study predate the infection). Cell type and time point are not known.

CDR3 sequence reads: CASSPRGDSYEQYV. CDR3 DNA sequence: TGTGCCAGCAGCCCACGGGGCGACTCCTACGAGCAGTACGTC. This chain uses TRBV27 with TRBJ2-7; either TRBD1 or TRBD2 may supply D (5 bases each). This CDR3 comprises 14 residues. Looked up from germline, CDR1 is MNHEY and CDR2 is SMNVEV (reference sequence). Trimming shortened V by 6 bases and J by 0 bases, and 12 bases separated the two germline ends.